This T cell receptor (beta chain) was found in a study of blood T cell repertoires in COVID-19. Across the whole study: Samples came from the United States, Italy and Spain, spanning acute and convalescent COVID-19. T cells, B-cell-depleted T cells, or PBMCs supplied cDNA or gDNA.

Germline V gene sequence: CDR1 SGHRS, CDR2 YFSETQ. Trimming took 3 bases from V and 4 from J; bases not matched to a gene: 12. The CDR3 extends over 17 amino acids. Source study methods: Researchers report that nucleated cell counts were estimated from reference gene primer amplification. Clones were read by immunoSEQ multiplex PCR, and TCRdb kept only the in-frame ones, dropping some. Clone size and the V and J calls come from that table; the DNA yielded D and trimming. The data hold roughly 120,000 clones, with about 88% observed a single time. The chain has TRBV5-1 and TRBJ2-1; 8 nucleotides align to TRBD2. The sequenced sample was peripheral blood. This clonotype originated in a woman aged 70-85 years who had recovered from COVID-19. The CDR3 region is CASSSGAGAVEYNEQFF. The DNA of the CDR3 is TGCGCCAGCAGCTCGGGAGCGGGAGCAGTGGAGTACAATGAGCAGTTCTTC.